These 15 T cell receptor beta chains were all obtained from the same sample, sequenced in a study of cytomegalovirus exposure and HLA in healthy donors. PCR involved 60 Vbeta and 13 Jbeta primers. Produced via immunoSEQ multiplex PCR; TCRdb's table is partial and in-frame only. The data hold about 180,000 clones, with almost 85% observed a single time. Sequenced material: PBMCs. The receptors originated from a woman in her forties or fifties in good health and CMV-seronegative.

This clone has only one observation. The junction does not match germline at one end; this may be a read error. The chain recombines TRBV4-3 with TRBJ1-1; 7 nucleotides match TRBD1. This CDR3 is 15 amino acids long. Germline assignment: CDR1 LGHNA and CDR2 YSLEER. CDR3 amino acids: CASSQVGGANAEAFF. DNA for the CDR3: TGCGCCAGCAGCCAAGTAGGGGGCGCGAACGCTGAAGCTTTCTTT.

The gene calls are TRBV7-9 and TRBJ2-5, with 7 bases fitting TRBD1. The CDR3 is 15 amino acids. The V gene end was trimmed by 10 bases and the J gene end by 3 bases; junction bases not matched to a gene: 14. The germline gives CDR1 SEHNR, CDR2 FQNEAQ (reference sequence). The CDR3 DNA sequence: TGTGCCATTCCGTTTTCCCGTACAGGGGAAGAGACCCAGTACTTC. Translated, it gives CAIPFSRTGEETQYF. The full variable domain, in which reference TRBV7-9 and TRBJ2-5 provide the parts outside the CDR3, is DTGVSQNPRHKITKRGQNVTFRCDPISEHNRLYWYRQTLGQGPEFLTYFQNEAQLEKSRLLSDRFSAERPKGSFSTLEIQRTEQGDSAMYLCAIPFSRTGEETQYFGPGTRLLVL.

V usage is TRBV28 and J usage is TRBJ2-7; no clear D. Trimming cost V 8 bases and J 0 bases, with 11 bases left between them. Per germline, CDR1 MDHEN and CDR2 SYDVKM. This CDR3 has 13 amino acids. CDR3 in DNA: TGTGCCAGCGTTCGCAGGAACTCCTACGAGCAGTACTTC. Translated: CASVRRNSYEQYF.

The CDR3 reads CASSLVGRIDEQYF. Here the CDR3 DNA reads TGTGCCAGCAGCCTAGTAGGCAGGATCGACGAGCAGTACTTC. The V gene is TRBV7-2, the J gene TRBJ2-7; no firm D call. V was pared by 5 bases and J by 5 bases, with 16 bases between. The CDR3 spans 14 residues. The germline CDR1 and CDR2 sequences are SGHTA and FQGNSA.

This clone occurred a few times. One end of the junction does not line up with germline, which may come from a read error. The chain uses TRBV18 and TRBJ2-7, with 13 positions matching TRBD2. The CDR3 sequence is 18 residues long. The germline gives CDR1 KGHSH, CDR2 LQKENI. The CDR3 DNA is TGTGCCAGCTCCCCACGTCGGACTAGCGGGAGTGGCGCCTACGAGCAGTACTTC. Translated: CASSPRRTSGSGAYEQYF. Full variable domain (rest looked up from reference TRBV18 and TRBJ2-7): NAGVMQNPRHLVRRRGQEARLRCSPMKGHSHVYWYRQLPEEGLKFMVYLQKENIIDESGMPKERFSAEFPKEGPSILRIQQVVRGDSAAYFCASSPRRTSGSGAYEQYFGPGTRLTVT.

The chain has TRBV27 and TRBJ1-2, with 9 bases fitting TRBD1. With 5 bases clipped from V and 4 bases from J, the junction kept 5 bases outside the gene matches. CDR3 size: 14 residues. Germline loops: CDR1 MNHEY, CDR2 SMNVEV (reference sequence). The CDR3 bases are TGTGCCAGCAGTCCACGACAGGGGGTCTATGGCTACACCTTC. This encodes CASSPRQGVYGYTF.

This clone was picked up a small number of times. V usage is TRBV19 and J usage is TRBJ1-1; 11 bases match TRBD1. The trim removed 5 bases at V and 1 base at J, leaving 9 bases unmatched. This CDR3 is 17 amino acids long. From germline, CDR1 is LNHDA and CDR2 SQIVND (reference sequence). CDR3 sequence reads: CASSRGQGVSANTEAFF. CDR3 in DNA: TGTGCCAGTAGTCGGGGACAGGGGGTGTCGGCGAACACTGAAGCTTTCTTT.

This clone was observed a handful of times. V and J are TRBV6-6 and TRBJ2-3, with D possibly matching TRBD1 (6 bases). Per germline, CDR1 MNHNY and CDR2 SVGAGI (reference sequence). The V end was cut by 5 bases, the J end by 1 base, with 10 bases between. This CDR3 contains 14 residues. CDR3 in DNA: TGTGCCAGCAGTACGACAGGAGGCACAGATACGCAGTATTTT. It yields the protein CASSTTGGTDTQYF.

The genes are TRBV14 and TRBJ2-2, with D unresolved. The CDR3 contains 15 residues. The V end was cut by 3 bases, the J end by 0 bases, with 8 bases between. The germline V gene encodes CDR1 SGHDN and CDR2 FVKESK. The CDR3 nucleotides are TGTGCCAGCAGCCACGGGTCCTCGAACACCGGGGAGCTGTTTTTT. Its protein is CASSHGSSNTGELFF. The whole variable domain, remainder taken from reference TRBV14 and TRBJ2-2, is EAGVTQFPSHSVIEKGQTVTLRCDPISGHDNLYWYRRVMGKEIKFLLHFVKESKQDESGMPNNRFLAERTGGTYSTLKVQPAELEDSGVYFCASSHGSSNTGELFFGEGSRLTVL.

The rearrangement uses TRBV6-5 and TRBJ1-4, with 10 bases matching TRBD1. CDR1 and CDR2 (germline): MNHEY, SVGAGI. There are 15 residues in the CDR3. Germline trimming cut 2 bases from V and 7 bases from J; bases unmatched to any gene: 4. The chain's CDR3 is CASSYGGQGSEKLFF. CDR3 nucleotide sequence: TGTGCCAGCAGTTACGGGGGACAGGGGAGTGAAAAACTGTTTTTT.

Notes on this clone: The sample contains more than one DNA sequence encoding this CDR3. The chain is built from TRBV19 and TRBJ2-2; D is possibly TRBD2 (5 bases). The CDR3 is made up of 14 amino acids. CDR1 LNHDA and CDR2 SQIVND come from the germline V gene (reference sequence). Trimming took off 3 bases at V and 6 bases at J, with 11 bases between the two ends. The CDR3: CASSISGIAGELFF. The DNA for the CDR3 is TGTGCCAGTAGTATCTCCGGGATCGCCGGGGAGCTGTTTTTT.

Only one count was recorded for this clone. The CDR3 region is CASSLKPGTSGSYEQYF. Written as DNA, the CDR3 is TGTGCCAGCAGTTTAAAGCCCGGGACTAGCGGGAGCTACGAGCAGTACTTC. The chain employs TRBV27 and TRBJ2-7; 14 nucleotides agree with TRBD2. The CDR3 extends over 17 amino acids. Trimming removed 2 bases from V and 3 bases from J; junction bases left unmatched: 6. From germline, CDR1 is MNHEY and CDR2 SMNVEV (reference sequence).

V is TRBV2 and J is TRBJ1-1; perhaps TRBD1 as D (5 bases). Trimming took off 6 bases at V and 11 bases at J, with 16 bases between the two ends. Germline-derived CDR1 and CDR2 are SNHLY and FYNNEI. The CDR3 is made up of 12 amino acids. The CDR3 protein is CASRAGGRAAFF. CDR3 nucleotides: TGTGCCAGCAGGGCCGGGGGGAGAGCGGCTTTCTTT.

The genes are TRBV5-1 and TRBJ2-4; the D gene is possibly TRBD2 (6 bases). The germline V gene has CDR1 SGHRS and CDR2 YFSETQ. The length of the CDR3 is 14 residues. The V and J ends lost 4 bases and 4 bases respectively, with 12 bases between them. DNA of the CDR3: TGCGCCAGCAGCCCCCCGGGACTGAAAAACATTCAGTACTTC. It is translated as CASSPPGLKNIQYF.

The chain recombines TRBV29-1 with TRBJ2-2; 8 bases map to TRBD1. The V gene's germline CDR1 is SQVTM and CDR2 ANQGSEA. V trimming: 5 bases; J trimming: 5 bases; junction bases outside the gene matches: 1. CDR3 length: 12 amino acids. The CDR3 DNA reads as TGCAGCGTTAGACAGGGGACCGGGGAGCTGTTTTTT. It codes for CSVRQGTGELFF.